The 9 T cell receptor beta chains given below trace back to one sample, sequenced in a study of human T cells and chemical hapten exposure. MiXCR, applied by TCRdb to the RACE reads, yields one record per CDR3 protein. Of roughly 56,000 distinct CDR3 sequences in the sample, roughly 9% were seen once. Time point in this sample: pre-sensitization, week 0. The treatment denotes: therapeutic diphenylcyclopropenone sensitization with weekly scalp DPC. The study extracted total RNA from unfractionated whole blood. The sample consisted of whole blood, taken in connection with sensitization to the hapten diphenylcyclopropenone (DPC). The receptors come from a woman in her twenties or thirties with alopecia areata. Some clones in this sample may be carry-over from other donors' samples.

This chain links TRBV4-1 with TRBJ2-7; 8 bases are a match to TRBD1. The CDR3 consists of 16 residues. Germline assignment: CDR1 MGHRA and CDR2 YSYEKL. V lost 4 bases and J lost 4; bases outside the gene matches: 12. CDR3 bases: TGCGCCAGCAGCCCATCAGGACAGGGTTTCGGATACGAGCAGTACTTC. This codes for CASSPSGQGFGYEQYF.

V and J are TRBV6-2 or TRBV6-3 and TRBJ2-7, with 9 bases fitting TRBD1. Germline trimming cut 7 bases from V and 3 bases from J; bases unmatched to any gene: 10. This CDR3 region has 15 residues. In germline, CDR1 is MNHEY, CDR2 SVGEGT. This CDR3 is CASKNPGQGFYEQYF. The CDR3 bases are TGTGCCAGCAAAAATCCGGGACAGGGATTCTACGAGCAGTACTTC.

This clonotype has more than one count but fewer than ten. V gene TRBV12-3 or TRBV12-4 combines with J gene TRBJ1-5; TRBD1 aligns across 7 bases. V shed 5 bases, J shed 0 bases, and the junction held 4 bases outside the gene matches. The CDR3 runs to 15 residues. DNA for the CDR3: TGTGCCAGCAGTCAACAGGGGCTTAGCAATCAGCCCCAGCATTTT. Translating gives CASSQQGLSNQPQHF.

The CDR3 loop is CASSLVGLGQGAGNTEAFF. CDR3 in DNA: TGTGCCAGCAGCTTGGTAGGCTTGGGACAGGGGGCCGGGAACACTGAAGCTTTCTTT. The gene calls are TRBV5-5 and TRBJ1-1; 12 nucleotides line up with TRBD1. Germline V gene sequence: CDR1 SGHKS, CDR2 YYEKEE (reference sequence). The CDR3 is 19 residues long. With V trimmed by 0 bases and J by 1 base, 10 bases remained unmatched.

This clonotype has more than one count but fewer than ten. V and J are TRBV20-1 and TRBJ2-3; no clear D gene. Per germline, CDR1 DFQATT and CDR2 SNEGSKA (reference sequence). The length of the CDR3 is 15 residues. V dropped 4 bases and J dropped 0 bases, with 14 bases sitting between them. As DNA, the CDR3 is TGCAGTGCTAAGAAGCAGTTCGAGAGCACAGATACGCAGTATTTT. Amino acid sequence: CSAKKQFESTDTQYF.

The chain joins TRBV4-1 to TRBJ1-1; D uncertain. Germline lookup yields CDR1 MGHRA and CDR2 YSYEKL. The CDR3 contains 18 residues. V was cut by 1 base and J by 3 bases, with 21 bases left in between. The CDR3 region is CASSQVNVGIMSDTEAFF. CDR3 nucleotides: TGCGCCAGCAGCCAAGTAAATGTGGGGATAATGTCGGACACTGAAGCTTTCTTT.

This clonotype came up a few times. The rearrangement uses TRBV5-1 and TRBJ2-5; 7 positions match TRBD1. Germline V gene lookup returns CDR1 SGHRS and CDR2 YFSETQ. The CDR3 is made up of 14 amino acids. V lost 2 bases, J lost 5 bases, and 6 bases stayed unmatched. The CDR3 region is CASSLGQAGETQYF. CDR3 in DNA: TGCGCCAGCAGCTTAGGACAGGCGGGCGAGACCCAGTACTTC.

There are many counts of this clonotype. The chain employs TRBV12-3 or TRBV12-4 and TRBJ1-1, with TRBD1 matching 8 bases. J was trimmed by 3 bases and V by 3 bases; bases with no gene match: 0. There are 13 residues in the CDR3. The CDR3 is CASSLTGDTEAFF. CDR3 nucleotides: TGTGCCAGCAGTTTGACAGGGGACACTGAAGCTTTCTTT.

The chain employs TRBV7-9 and TRBJ1-4; 10 bases fit TRBD1. The germline CDR1 and CDR2 sequences are SEHNR and FQNEAQ (reference sequence). The CDR3 totals 16 residues. Germline trimming cut 0 bases from V and 6 bases from J; bases unmatched to any gene: 4. Here the CDR3 reads CASSLAGTGEDEKLFF. CDR3 DNA sequence: TGTGCCAGCAGCTTAGCAGGGACAGGGGAAGATGAAAAACTGTTTTTT.